What follows are 12 T cell receptor beta chains derived from one specimen sequenced in a study of T cell responses to AZD1222 COVID-19 vaccine. The repertoire was sequenced with immunoSEQ multiplex PCR; TCRdb's copy has only in-frame clones and lacks some. The sample shows some 140,000 clones, roughly 90% of them seen only once. The starting material was peripheral blood, obtained on day 0 of AZD1222 vaccination. Source of these receptors: an adult in good health.

The J gene is TRBJ1-2, the V gene TRBV5-1, with unresolved D. Trimming left V 4 bases short and J 2 bases short, with 12 bases between. Germline values: CDR1 SGHRS, CDR2 YFSETQ. There are 14 residues in the CDR3. This chain's CDR3 is CASSPGRVNYGYTF. The DNA of the CDR3 is TGCGCCAGCAGCCCGGGGAGAGTAAACTATGGCTACACCTTC. The full variable domain, in which reference TRBV5-1 and TRBJ1-2 provide the parts outside the CDR3, is KAGVTQTPRYLIKTRGQQVTLSCSPISGHRSVSWYQQTPGQGLQFLFEYFSETQRNKGNFPGRFSGRQFSNSRSEMNVSTLELGDSALYLCASSPGRVNYGYTFGSGTRLTVV.

CDR3 nucleotides: TGTGCCAGCAGTTTGGGGCAGTTCTACGAGCAGTACTTC. Amino acids: CASSLGQFYEQYF. The genes are TRBV12-3 or TRBV12-4 and TRBJ2-7; tentative D call: TRBD1 (5 bases). Between the trimmed V and J ends, which lost 3 bases and 3 bases, there was a span of 9 bases. CDR3 length equals 13 residues.

Turning to this clone: Sequence at one end of the junction differs from germline and may be a read error. J is TRBJ2-5 and V is TRBV10-3; D not resolved. This CDR3 comprises 12 residues. Looked up from germline, CDR1 is ENHRY and CDR2 is SYGVKD. The CDR3 is CATSARAETQYF. The CDR3 DNA reads TGTGCCACCAGTGCACGGGCAGAGACCCAGTACTTC.

The genes are TRBV28 and TRBJ2-2; D gene unclear. Trimming stripped 6 bases from V and 4 bases from J, with 9 bases between. Germline assignment: CDR1 MDHEN and CDR2 SYDVKM. The CDR3 is 13 residues long. CDR3 coding DNA: TGTGCCAGCAGCTTGGAATTCACCGGGGAGCTGTTTTTT. This translates into CASSLEFTGELFF.

The chain links TRBV6-5 to TRBJ1-6; tentatively, D is TRBD1 (5 bases). The CDR3 length is 14 residues. The germline V gene encodes CDR1 MNHEY and CDR2 SVGAGI. V was cut by 5 bases and J by 7 bases, with 12 bases left in between. For the CDR3, the DNA is TGTGCCAGCAGTCCGGGACTGGAAAATTCACCCCTCCACTTT. It is translated as CASSPGLENSPLHF.

This chain links TRBV7-6 with TRBJ2-5; TRBD1 is a possible D gene (6 bases). The CDR3 loop spans 13 amino acids. The germline V gene encodes CDR1 SGHVS and CDR2 FNYEAQ. Trimming pared 5 bases from V and 2 bases from J, leaving 9 bases between. CDR3 bases: TGTGCCAGCAGCACAGGGTCTCAAGAGACCCAGTACTTC. Encoded protein: CASSTGSQETQYF.

The chain combines TRBV7-8 with TRBJ2-7; 9 nucleotides align to TRBD1. The CDR3 length is 15 residues. Trimming took 5 bases from V and 2 from J; bases not matched to a gene: 7. CDR1 SGHVS and CDR2 FQNEAQ come from the germline V gene. The CDR3 nucleotides read TGTGCCAGCAGCCGAGACAGGGGGGGAACCTACGAGCAGTACTTC. It yields the protein CASSRDRGGTYEQYF.

The V and J genes are TRBV7-2 and TRBJ2-7, with 9 bases identical to TRBD1. CDR1 SGHTA and CDR2 FQGNSA come from the germline V gene. This CDR3 region has 14 residues. The trim removed 6 bases at V and 5 bases at J, leaving 8 bases unmatched. For the CDR3, the DNA is TGTGCCAGCAGGAAACCGGGACAGGGTAACGAGCAGTACTTC. Protein: CASRKPGQGNEQYF. Full variable domain (outside the CDR3, taken from reference TRBV7-2 and TRBJ2-7): GAGVSQSPSNKVTEKGKDVELRCDPISGHTALYWYRQSLGQGLEFLIYFQGNSAPDKSGLPSDRFSAERTGGSVSTLTIQRTQQEDSAVYLCASRKPGQGNEQYFGPGTRLTVT.

This chain connects TRBV7-9 to TRBJ2-5; a possible D gene is TRBD2 (6 bases). This CDR3 comprises 15 residues. The V end lost 5 bases, the J end lost 5 bases, and 18 bases lay between the germline ends. CDR1 and CDR2 from the germline V gene are SEHNR and FQNEAQ (reference sequence). For the CDR3, the DNA is TGTGCCAGCAGCCCGTCCCCCCGGGGGACCGAGACCCAGTACTTC. Protein: CASSPSPRGTETQYF.

The rearrangement uses TRBV7-3 and TRBJ2-5; 12 bases are shared with TRBD2. Looked up from germline, CDR1 is SGHTA and CDR2 is FQGTGA. This CDR3 has 15 amino acids. Trimming took 5 bases from V and 5 from J; bases not matched to a gene: 6. This CDR3 reads CASSPSSGGVETQYF. In DNA form, the CDR3 reads TGTGCCAGCAGCCCCTCTAGCGGGGGGGTGGAGACCCAGTACTTC.

The chain recombines TRBV6-5 with TRBJ1-1, with TRBD1 matching over 7 bases. CDR1 and CDR2 (germline): MNHEY, SVGAGI. CDR3 length equals 16 residues. After removal of 3 bases from V and 0 bases from J, the junction contained 7 bases not matched to a gene. The CDR3 loop is CASSYQTGTVNTEAFF. CDR3 bases: TGTGCCAGCAGTTATCAGACCGGGACAGTGAACACTGAAGCTTTCTTT.

The chain is built from TRBV6-5 and TRBJ1-2, with TRBD1 matching over 10 bases. This CDR3 is 14 amino acids long. Germline V gene data show CDR1 as MNHEY and CDR2 as SVGAGI. V gave up 6 bases and J gave up 2 bases; unmatched junction bases: 3. Here the CDR3 reads CASRSGQGNYGYTF. DNA for the CDR3: TGTGCCAGCAGGTCGGGACAGGGGAACTATGGCTACACCTTC.